This is a list of T cell receptor beta chains from one sample in a study of breast tumors, draining lymph nodes, adjacent tissues. TCRdb re-called the multiplex PCR reads through MiXCR, storing one row per CDR3 protein. Seen here are about 20,000 distinct CDR3 sequences, 25% to 35% observed once, and the top ten hold roughly 10%. Sequencing was performed on breast tumor tissue. Source of these receptors: a female donor with breast cancer. Some clones in this sample may be carry-over from other donors' samples. Both conserved end residues are part of each CDR3. D genes are given only for firm matches. Not all rows give a size; the values are once, few, many and, for expanded clones, a class.

V gene	J gene	clone size	D gene	CDR3 DNA	CDR3 protein
TRBV25-1	TRBJ2-7	.	.	TGTGCCAGCACTGAAGGGCCCTCCTACGAGCAGTACTTC	CASTEGPSYEQYF
TRBV28	TRBJ2-7	.	TRBD2	TGTGCCAGCAGTCCCTCCGGGACTAGCGCTGCCTACGAGCAGTACTTC	CASSPSGTSAAYEQYF
TRBV20-1	TRBJ2-7	.	TRBD2	TGCAGTGCGGACAGCTTAGCGGGAGTAGAAGAGCAGTACTTC	CSADSLAGVEEQYF
TRBV11-2	TRBJ2-2	many	.	TGTGCCAGCAGCTTAGATGCGTGGCTCACCACCGGGGAGCTGTTTTTT	CASSLDAWLTTGELFF
TRBV4-2	TRBJ2-7	.	TRBD2	TGTGCCAGCAGCCTAGAGACCGGGGGGGCAGAGGAGCAGTACTTC	CASSLETGGAEEQYF
TRBV10-3	TRBJ1-2	many	.	TGTGCCATCAGTGAGTCGGTGACGGCTAACTATGGCTACACCTTC	CAISESVTANYGYTF
TRBV9	TRBJ1-2	.	.	TGTGCCAGTAGCACACAGGGTTATGGCTACACCTTC	CASSTQGYGYTF
TRBV15	TRBJ1-4	many	.	TGTGCCACCAGCAGAGATAGAGGGAATGAAAAACTGTTTTTT	CATSRDRGNEKLFF
TRBV4-2	TRBJ1-2	medium-sized	.	TGTGCCAGCGCGGACACTGGACTGACAACTAACTATGGCTACACCTTC	CASADTGLTTNYGYTF
TRBV29-1	TRBJ2-1	many	TRBD2	TGCAGCGTTGGCGGACTAGCGGGAGCCAATGAGCAGTTCTTC	CSVGGLAGANEQFF
TRBV7-9	TRBJ2-1	.	TRBD2	TGTGCCAGCAGCTTCCCGGGACTAGCGAACTACAATGAGCAGTTCTTC	CASSFPGLANYNEQFF
TRBV2	TRBJ2-7	.	TRBD1	TGTGCCAGCGGGACAGGGGCGTACGAGCAGTACTTC	CASGTGAYEQYF
TRBV5-1	TRBJ2-5	many	TRBD2	TGCGCCAGCAGCTCTAGCGGAGTCCCGAGTCAAGAGACCCAGTACTTC	CASSSSGVPSQETQYF
TRBV12-3/TRBV12-4	TRBJ1-1	.	.	TGTGCCAGCGCCTTCCCGGGCACTGAAGCTCTCTTT	CASAFPGTEALF
TRBV10-1	TRBJ2-3	many	.	TGCGCCAGCAGTGAGTCCATGGGCACTTCAGATACGCAGTATTTT	CASSESMGTSDTQYF
TRBV2	TRBJ1-2	medium-sized	.	TGTGCCAGCAGTGCCGGCTCGTATTTCGATGGCTACACCTTC	CASSAGSYFDGYTF
TRBV2	TRBJ1-6	.	.	TGTGCCAGCAGCCCGGCCGGAGGGGATTCACCCCTCCACTTT	CASSPAGGDSPLHF